Listed here is a single T cell receptor (beta chain). Assay: immunoSEQ multiplex PCR; the TCRdb copy retains only in-frame clones and omits some. The data hold approximately 210,000 clones, with 80% to 90% observed a single time. This sample was included in a study of cytomegalovirus exposure and HLA in healthy donors. Germline V lookup: CDR1 SGHDT, CDR2 YYEEEE. This CDR3 region has 15 residues. Trimming stripped 2 bases from V and 0 bases from J, with 9 bases between. What was sequenced was PBMCs. This sequence was found in a woman aged 18-35 years in good health and CMV-seronegative. The genes are TRBV5-6 and TRBJ2-1; the D is unclear. The DNA of the CDR3 is TGTGCCAGCAGCTTTACGGGTACCTCCTACAATGAGCAGTTCTTC. This translates into CASSFTGTSYNEQFF.